This TCR beta chain was identified in a study of T cells expressing NK-cell markers. Study-wide context: With respect to HCMV, seven of the eight sequenced donors were seropositive, and one was seronegative. Regarding the study as a whole: There were a few donors in whom these clonotypes also led the CD3+CD56-NKG2C+ fraction.

TCRdb reprocessed the 5' RACE reads, with one entry per CDR3 protein and no DNA. Here the sample table reports 400,000 or so distinct CDR3 sequences. To note about this clonotype: Its antigen remains unknown.

The germline CDR1 and CDR2 sequences are MNHNY and SVGAGI (reference sequence). The CDR3 totals 15 residues. This receptor was identified in a woman aged 45-60 years in good health. This sequence joins TRBV6-6 and TRBJ1-4; TCRdb calls TRBD1, which cannot be checked without DNA. Source material: blood T cells: a sorted CD56 or NKG2C T cell subset, CD4+ or CD8+ T cells, or bulk PBMC T cells (not recorded which). This CDR3 is CASNPAGRKGEKLFF.